This T cell receptor (beta chain) was observed in a study of neurological immune-mediated disorders. Per germline, CDR1 SGHDT and CDR2 YYEEEE. J gave up 0 bases and V 2 bases, and 3 bases lay outside the gene matches. CDR3 length: 16 residues. Synthesis of cDNA was performed by 5'RACE using 10-nucleotide random UMIs. Every sequencing run produced over 170 million TCR-beta sequences, and the sequences from any one run covered 15-18 subjects. TCRdb fed the 5' RACE reads into MiXCR, producing one record per CDR3 protein. The data hold around 33,000 distinct CDR3 sequences, with under 7.5% observed a single time. Study results and caveats: In HTLV-1-associated myelopathy, TCR clonal expansion was greatest, whereas multiple sclerosis had the least, falling below healthy controls.

This clonotype was counted at least ten times. The antigen is not known. The sample consisted of PBMCs. The source of this sequence is a woman aged 40-49 years in good health. The chain joins TRBV5-6 to TRBJ2-2; 8 bases fit TRBD1. CDR3 coding DNA: TGTGCCAGCAGCTTAACAGGGGGATCGAACACCGGGGAGCTGTTTTTT. Translated: CASSLTGGSNTGELFF.